This T cell receptor beta chain was sequenced during a study of monozygotic twins with inflammatory bowel disease. Study results and limitations: Among IBD patients, fewer clonotypes were shared with others than among healthy twins, especially with disease activity. Extra variability in the repertoires of patients may have come from differing immunosuppressive treatments. Those with IBD had lower TCRbeta diversity (inverse Simpson) than their healthy co-twins did.

TCRdb derives one entry per CDR3 protein from the 5' RACE reads, leaving out DNA. This listing includes approximately 330,000 distinct CDR3 sequences. Germline-derived CDR1 and CDR2 are DFQATT and SNEGSKA (reference sequence). The CDR3 totals 15 residues. Notes on this clonotype: No antigen is known for it.

The rearrangement uses TRBV20-1 and TRBJ2-7. Specimen: blood. The receptor was isolated from a human donor with ulcerative colitis or Crohn's disease, or a healthy co-twin of an affected twin (not recorded which). The CDR3 sequence is CSARDQGDSSYEQYF.